Listed below are T cell receptor beta chains from one sample, sequenced in a study of PD-L1 blockade in urothelial cancer. Method: immunoSEQ multiplex PCR; TCRdb's copy keeps in-frame clones and lacks some. Of 35,000 to 45,000 clones listed, approximately 82% are singletons. The source material was PBMCs, sampled around atezolizumab (anti-PD-L1) treatment. The receptors were gathered from a man in his 60s with urothelial cancer. The CDR3 runs from the conserved cysteine through the conserved F or W. A D gene is named only where the DNA matches it firmly. Size is omitted from some rows. Given values are once, few, many or a class for expanded clones.

>TRBD1|.|TRBV27|18|TRBJ2-3
TGTGCCAGCAGACCGGGACAGGGGGCTCCTACCCCCACAGATACGCAGTATTTT
CASRPGQGAPTPTDTQYF
>.|.|TRBV11-2|15|TRBJ1-1
TGTGCCAGCAGCTATGTGACAGGAGGGAACACTGAAGCTTTCTTT
CASSYVTGGNTEAFF
>.|once|TRBV2|13|TRBJ2-7
TGTGCCAGCAGTGTGGGGGAGGACTACGAGCAGTACTTC
CASSVGEDYEQYF
>.|.|TRBV5-1|15|TRBJ1-4
TGCGCCAGCAGCTTGCGGTCAGGGGCGGATGAAAAACTGTTTTTT
CASSLRSGADEKLFF
>TRBD2|.|TRBV28|15|TRBJ2-1
TGTGCCAGCAGTTTAGTAGCGGGAGGTAGAAATGAGCAGTTCTTC
CASSLVAGGRNEQFF
>TRBD2|.|TRBV5-4|15|TRBJ2-5
TGTGCCAGCAGCTTGGAAGCGGGGGGGCAGGAGACCCAGTACTTC
CASSLEAGGQETQYF
>.|.|TRBV5-1|17|TRBJ2-3
TGCGCCAGCAGCTTGGGATGGAGCGCTAGTTACACAGATACGCAGTATTTT
CASSLGWSASYTDTQYF
>.|.|TRBV6-1|13|TRBJ1-2
TGTGCCAGCAGTGATGCGGGTTTCTATGGCTACACCTTC
CASSDAGFYGYTF
>TRBD1|.|TRBV29-1|13|TRBJ1-2
TGCAGCGTTCCGGGACAGGGAGGCTATGGCTACACCTTC
CSVPGQGGYGYTF
>.|.|TRBV5-1|16|TRBJ1-6
TGCGCCAGCAGCTTGTTGGGGAGCTCCTATAATTCACCCCTCCACTTT
CASSLLGSSYNSPLHF
>TRBD2|.|TRBV6-4|16|TRBJ2-1
TGTGCCAGCATAGGGACTAGCGGGAGTTGGGCCAATGAGCAGTTCTTC
CASIGTSGSWANEQFF
>.|.|TRBV28|15|TRBJ1-5
TGTGCCAGCAGTACAAACAGGATTGCTAATCAGCCCCAGCATTTT
CASSTNRIANQPQHF
>TRBD1|.|TRBV27|13|TRBJ1-4
TGTGCCAGCAGTTCCGGGACAGATGAAAAACTGTTTTTT
CASSSGTDEKLFF
>.|.|TRBV7-6|13|TRBJ1-1
TGTGCCAGCAGCTTTAAAGAGGACAGTGAAGCTTTCTTT
CASSFKEDSEAFF
>TRBD1|.|TRBV28|17|TRBJ1-4
TGTGCCAGCAGTCCGGAATGGACAGGGACGCCTAATGAAAAACTGTTTTTT
CASSPEWTGTPNEKLFF
>TRBD1|.|TRBV28|15|TRBJ2-3
TGTGCCAGCAGAAACAGGGGGACGGGGCGAGATACGCAGTATTTT
CASRNRGTGRDTQYF
>.|.|TRBV7-2|16|TRBJ2-3
TGTGCCAGCAGCGTCTTTAAAGCGCACAACACAGATACGCAGTATTTT
CASSVFKAHNTDTQYF
>TRBD2|.|TRBV5-4|15|TRBJ2-5
TGTGCCAGCAGCTTGGCGCGGGAGCGGAGGGAGACCCAGTACTTC
CASSLARERRETQYF
>TRBD1|.|TRBV11-2|14|TRBJ2-7
TGTGCCAGCATCCCTCGACAGGGTAAAAGCGAGCAGTACTTC
CASIPRQGKSEQYF
>TRBD1|.|TRBV5-4|16|TRBJ1-2
TGTGCCAGCAGCCCTCGACAGGGACAAGCTAACTATGGCTACACCTTC
CASSPRQGQANYGYTF
>TRBD1|few|TRBV11-2|16|TRBJ2-3
TGTGCCAGCAGCGCCCCCTGGGGACAGGGGGCAGATACGCAGTATTTT
CASSAPWGQGADTQYF
>TRBD1|.|TRBV27|15|TRBJ1-5
TGTGCCAGCAGTTCGAACAGGGGGCCGAATCAGCCCCAGCATTTT
CASSSNRGPNQPQHF
>TRBD1|.|TRBV28|16|TRBJ1-5
TGTGCCAGCAGCCGTCCCACAGGGGGAAGCAATCAGCCCCAGCATTTT
CASSRPTGGSNQPQHF
>.|many|TRBV5-4|15|TRBJ2-2
TGTGCCAGCGGACGGCTAGAGGGTTCCACCGGGGAGCTGTTTTTT
CASGRLEGSTGELFF